Shown below are 15 T cell receptor beta chains from a single sample sequenced in a study of T cell changes during pregnancy in multiple sclerosis. TCRdb's copy holds only in-frame clones and misses some; the assay was immunoSEQ multiplex PCR. The profile shows about 38,000 clones, around 87% of them singletons. This sample comprised CD4+ T cells from peripheral blood mononuclear cells, obtained in the second trimester of pregnancy. The receptors were sampled from a female donor with multiple sclerosis, enrolled in a pregnancy study.

V is TRBV5-8 and J is TRBJ2-7; 8 bases fit TRBD1. V gave up 5 bases and J gave up 5 bases; unmatched junction bases: 9. Germline assignment: CDR1 SGHTS and CDR2 YDEGEE. There are 14 residues in the CDR3. The CDR3 protein is CASSIDRGLDEQYF. The CDR3 DNA reads TGTGCCAGCAGTATCGACAGGGGATTAGACGAGCAGTACTTC.

This chain joins TRBV11-3 and TRBJ2-5; D is possibly TRBD1 (5 bases). Trimming cost V 4 bases and J 2 bases, with 14 bases left between them. CDR1 and CDR2 (germline): SGHNT, YENEEA. The CDR3 length is 15 residues. The CDR3 coding sequence is TGTGCCAGCAGCTCCTTCCAGACAGTACAAGAGACCCAGTACTTC. This codes for CASSSFQTVQETQYF.

The V gene is TRBV9, the J gene TRBJ1-4, with D possibly being TRBD1 (6 bases). V lost 1 base and J 5 bases, leaving 9 bases between the germline ends. Germline values: CDR1 SGDLS, CDR2 YYNGEE. This CDR3 is 14 amino acids long. In nucleotides, the CDR3 is TGTGCCAGCAGCGTACCAGGGGCAAATGAAAAACTGTTTTTT. It translates to CASSVPGANEKLFF.

This chain links TRBV6-5 with TRBJ1-2; no definite D call. The germline V gene has CDR1 MNHEY and CDR2 SVGAGI. The CDR3 contains 15 residues. The germline V and J ends were trimmed by 6 bases and 2 bases, with 16 bases remaining between them. CDR3 protein: CASSKSDGGNYGYTF. As DNA, the CDR3 is TGTGCCAGCAGCAAGTCCGATGGAGGGAACTATGGCTACACCTTC.

In this sample, this clone turned up once. The rearrangement joins TRBV7-8 to TRBJ2-5; 8 nucleotides match TRBD1. This CDR3 region has 15 residues. With 5 bases clipped from V and 5 bases from J, the junction kept 10 bases outside the gene matches. The germline V gene encodes CDR1 SGHVS and CDR2 FQNEAQ. This CDR3 reads CASSRTGLGEETQYF. The CDR3 bases are TGTGCCAGCAGCCGGACAGGGCTAGGGGAGGAGACCCAGTACTTC.

This sequence joins TRBV10-3 and TRBJ1-1; D unresolved. The CDR3 consists of 13 residues. V lost 6 bases and J lost 1, with 9 bases in between. Germline V gives CDR1 ENHRY, CDR2 SYGVKD. Written as DNA, the CDR3 is TGTGCCATCAGGAGAACCCAGAACACTGAAGCTTTCTTT. Amino acid sequence: CAIRRTQNTEAFF.

The chain links TRBV9 to TRBJ2-7; 10 bases match TRBD1. Looked up from germline, CDR1 is SGDLS and CDR2 is YYNGEE. V shed 2 bases, J shed 3 bases, and the junction held 2 bases outside the gene matches. This CDR3 comprises 14 residues. The CDR3 sequence: CASSVGQGVYEQYF. CDR3 DNA: TGTGCCAGCAGCGTCGGACAGGGGGTCTACGAGCAGTACTTC.

This chain uses TRBV27 with TRBJ2-1, with TRBD2 identical over 10 bases. From germline, CDR1 is MNHEY and CDR2 SMNVEV (reference sequence). Trimming took 7 bases from V and 2 from J; bases not matched to a gene: 8. CDR3 size: 16 residues. CDR3 sequence (DNA): TGTGCCAGCACCGGGGAAAGCGGGAGGGCCTACAATGAGCAGTTCTTC. Protein product: CASTGESGRAYNEQFF.

The chain recombines TRBV19 with TRBJ2-2; D is possibly TRBD2 (5 bases). V shed 3 bases and J shed 4 bases, with 12 bases lying between them. The CDR3 is made up of 15 amino acids. Germline CDR1 and CDR2: LNHDA and SQIVND (reference sequence). For the CDR3, the DNA is TGTGCCAGTAGTATCGCCCTAGGGAGCACCGGGGAGCTGTTTTTT. Protein product: CASSIALGSTGELFF.

This chain links TRBV29-1 with TRBJ2-5; the D gene is possibly TRBD2 (5 bases). Germline CDR1 reads SQVTM; CDR2 reads ANQGSEA. CDR3 size: 17 residues. Trimming shortened V by 0 bases and J by 5 bases, and 22 bases separated the two germline ends. CDR3 sequence reads: CSVEDRTFSYRQETQYF. The DNA of the CDR3 is TGCAGCGTTGAAGATAGGACTTTTAGTTATCGTCAGGAGACCCAGTACTTC.

This clone was seen only once. The chain is built from TRBV7-8 and TRBJ2-2; 8 bases align to TRBD2. The CDR3 consists of 15 residues. Per the germline V gene, CDR1 is SGHVS and CDR2 is FQNEAQ. V was pared by 5 bases and J by 3 bases, with 5 bases of the junction left unmatched. CDR3 nucleotides: TGTGCCAGCAGCGTCAGCGGGAGCTACACCGGGGAGCTGTTTTTT. Its protein product is CASSVSGSYTGELFF.

The rearrangement joins TRBV27 to TRBJ2-7; D is unresolved. Deletions cut 5 bases from V and 2 bases from J, with 10 bases between. Germline CDR1 MNHEY, CDR2 SMNVEV (reference sequence). The CDR3 contains 13 residues. CDR3 loop: CASSNDNPYEQYF. The CDR3 DNA follows: TGTGCCAGCAGTAATGACAACCCCTACGAGCAGTACTTC.

The V and J genes are TRBV29-1 and TRBJ2-3; 8 nucleotides line up with TRBD1. The trim removed 6 bases at V and 4 bases at J, leaving 3 bases unmatched. CDR1 and CDR2 (germline): SQVTM, ANQGSEA. This CDR3 spans 12 amino acids. In nucleotides, the CDR3 is TGCAGCGTCTCGACAGGGGCAGATACGCAGTATTTT. Amino acid sequence: CSVSTGADTQYF.

The CDR3 DNA reads TGCGCCAGCAGCAGACAGGGGGCAAATACTGGAAACACCATATATTTT. Translation: CASSRQGANTGNTIYF. This chain connects TRBV5-1 to TRBJ1-3; 10 bases are shared with TRBD1. The CDR3 has 16 residues. Germline V gene data show CDR1 as SGHRS and CDR2 as YFSETQ. The junction had 6 bases not matched to a gene; V was cut back by 4 bases and J by 2 bases. Full variable domain (remainder filled in from reference TRBV5-1 and TRBJ1-3): KAGVTQTPRYLIKTRGQQVTLSCSPISGHRSVSWYQQTPGQGLQFLFEYFSETQRNKGNFPGRFSGRQFSNSRSEMNVSTLELGDSALYLCASSRQGANTGNTIYFGEGSWLTVV.

The chain employs TRBV18 and TRBJ1-4; a weak D match, TRBD1 (6 bases). Germline loops: CDR1 KGHSH, CDR2 LQKENI. The CDR3 extends over 15 amino acids. Deletions cut 3 bases from V and 5 bases from J, with 13 bases between. This CDR3 reads CASSPPQGSNEKLFF. CDR3 DNA: TGTGCCAGCTCACCTCCACAGGGATCAAATGAAAAACTGTTTTTT.